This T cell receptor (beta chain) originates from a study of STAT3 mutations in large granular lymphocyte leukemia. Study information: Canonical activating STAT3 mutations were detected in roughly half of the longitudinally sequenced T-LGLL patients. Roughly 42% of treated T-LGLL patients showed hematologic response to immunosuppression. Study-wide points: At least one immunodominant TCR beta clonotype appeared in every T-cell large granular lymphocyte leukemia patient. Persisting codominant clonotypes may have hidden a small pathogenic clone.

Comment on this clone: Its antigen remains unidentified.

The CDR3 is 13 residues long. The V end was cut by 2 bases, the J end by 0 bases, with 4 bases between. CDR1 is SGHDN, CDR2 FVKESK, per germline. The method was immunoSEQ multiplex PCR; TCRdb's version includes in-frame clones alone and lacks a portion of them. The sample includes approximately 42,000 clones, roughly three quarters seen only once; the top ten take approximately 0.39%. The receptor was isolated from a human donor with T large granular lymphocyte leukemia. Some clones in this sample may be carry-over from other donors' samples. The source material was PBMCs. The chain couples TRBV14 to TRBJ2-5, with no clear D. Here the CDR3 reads CASSQLYQETQYF. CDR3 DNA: TGTGCCAGCAGCCAACTGTACCAAGAGACCCAGTACTTC.